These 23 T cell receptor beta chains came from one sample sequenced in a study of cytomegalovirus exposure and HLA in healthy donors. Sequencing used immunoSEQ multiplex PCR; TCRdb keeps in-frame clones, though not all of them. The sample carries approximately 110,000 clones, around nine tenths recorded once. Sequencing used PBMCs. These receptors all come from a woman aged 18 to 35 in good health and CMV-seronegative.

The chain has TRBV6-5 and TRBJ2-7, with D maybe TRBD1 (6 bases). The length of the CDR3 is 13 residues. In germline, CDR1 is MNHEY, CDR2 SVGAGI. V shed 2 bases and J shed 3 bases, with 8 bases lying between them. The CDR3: CASSYGQYYEQYF. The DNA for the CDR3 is TGTGCCAGCAGTTACGGACAGTACTACGAGCAGTACTTC.

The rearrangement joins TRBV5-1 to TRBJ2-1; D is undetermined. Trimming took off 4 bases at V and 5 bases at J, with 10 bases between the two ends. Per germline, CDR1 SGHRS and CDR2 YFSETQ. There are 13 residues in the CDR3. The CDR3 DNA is TGCGCCAGCAGCCAACGGTCCGACAATGAGCAGTTCTTC. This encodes CASSQRSDNEQFF.

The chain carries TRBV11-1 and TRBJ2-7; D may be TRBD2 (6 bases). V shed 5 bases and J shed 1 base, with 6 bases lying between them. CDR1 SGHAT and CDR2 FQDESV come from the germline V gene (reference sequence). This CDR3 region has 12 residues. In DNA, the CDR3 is TGTGCCAGCAGCCGGGAGTCCTACGAGCAGTACTTC. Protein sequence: CASSRESYEQYF.

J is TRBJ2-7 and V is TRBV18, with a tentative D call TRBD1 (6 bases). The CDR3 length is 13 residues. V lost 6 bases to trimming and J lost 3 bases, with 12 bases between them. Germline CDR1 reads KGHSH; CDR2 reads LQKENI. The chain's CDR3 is CASSPRQVYEQYF. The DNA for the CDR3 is TGTGCCAGCTCCCCAAGACAGGTCTACGAGCAGTACTTC.

The DNA for the CDR3 is TGTGCCAGCAGCTTAAGGCCGGACAGGGCCAATCAGCCCCAGCATTTT. It specifies CASSLRPDRANQPQHF. The chain is built from TRBV7-6 and TRBJ1-5; TRBD1 agrees at 8 bases. Germline V gene sequence: CDR1 SGHVS, CDR2 FNYEAQ. The CDR3 contains 16 residues. V shed 2 bases, J shed 3 bases, and the junction held 6 bases outside the gene matches.

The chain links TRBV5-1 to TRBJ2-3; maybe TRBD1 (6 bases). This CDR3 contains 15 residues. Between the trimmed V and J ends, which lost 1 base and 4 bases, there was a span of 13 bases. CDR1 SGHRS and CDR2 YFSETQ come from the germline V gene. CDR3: CASSLLQGPPDTQYF. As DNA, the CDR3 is TGCGCCAGCAGCTTGCTTCAGGGGCCGCCAGATACGCAGTATTTT. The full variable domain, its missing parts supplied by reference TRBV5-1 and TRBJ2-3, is KAGVTQTPRYLIKTRGQQVTLSCSPISGHRSVSWYQQTPGQGLQFLFEYFSETQRNKGNFPGRFSGRQFSNSRSEMNVSTLELGDSALYLCASSLLQGPPDTQYFGPGTRLTVL.

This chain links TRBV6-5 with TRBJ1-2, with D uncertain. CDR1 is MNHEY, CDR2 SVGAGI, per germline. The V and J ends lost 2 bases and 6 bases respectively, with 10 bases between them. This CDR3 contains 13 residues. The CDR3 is CASSYRAGNGYTF. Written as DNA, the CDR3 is TGTGCCAGCAGTTACCGGGCGGGGAATGGCTACACCTTC.

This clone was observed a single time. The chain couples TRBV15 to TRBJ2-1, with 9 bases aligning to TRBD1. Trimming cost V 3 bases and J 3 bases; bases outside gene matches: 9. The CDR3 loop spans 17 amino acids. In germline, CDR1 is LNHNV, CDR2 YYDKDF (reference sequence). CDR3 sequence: CATSRDTGTGFYNEQFF. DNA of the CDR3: TGTGCCACCAGCAGGGACACCGGGACAGGGTTCTACAATGAGCAGTTCTTC.

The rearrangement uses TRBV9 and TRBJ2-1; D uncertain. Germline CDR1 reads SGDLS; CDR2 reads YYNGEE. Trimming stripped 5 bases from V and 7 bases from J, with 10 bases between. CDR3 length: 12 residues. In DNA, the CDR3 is TGTGCCAGCAGTTACAGTGAAAATGAGCAGTTCTTC. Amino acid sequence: CASSYSENEQFF.

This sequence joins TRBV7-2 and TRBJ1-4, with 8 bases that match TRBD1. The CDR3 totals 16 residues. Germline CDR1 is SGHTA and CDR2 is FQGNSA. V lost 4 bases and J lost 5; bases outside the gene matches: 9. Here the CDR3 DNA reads TGTGCCAGCAGCTCCTCCACAGGGACAGGAAATGAAAAACTGTTTTTT. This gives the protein CASSSSTGTGNEKLFF. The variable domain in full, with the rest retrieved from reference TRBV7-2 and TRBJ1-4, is GAGVSQSPSNKVTEKGKDVELRCDPISGHTALYWYRQSLGQGLEFLIYFQGNSAPDKSGLPSDRFSAERTGGSVSTLTIQRTQQEDSAVYLCASSSSTGTGNEKLFFGSGTQLSVL.

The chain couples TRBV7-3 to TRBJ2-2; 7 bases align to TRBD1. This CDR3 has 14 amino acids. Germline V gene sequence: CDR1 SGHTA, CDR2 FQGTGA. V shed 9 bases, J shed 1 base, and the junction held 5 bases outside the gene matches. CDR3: CASKRQGNTGELFF. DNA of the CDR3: TGTGCCAGTAAACGACAGGGGAACACCGGGGAGCTGTTTTTT.

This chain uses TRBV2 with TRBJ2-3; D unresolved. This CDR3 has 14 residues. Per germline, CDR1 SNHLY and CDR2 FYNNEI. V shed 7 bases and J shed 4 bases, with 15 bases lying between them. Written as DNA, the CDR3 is TGTGCCAGCATGTACGATGTCGGGTCAGATACGCAGTATTTT. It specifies CASMYDVGSDTQYF.

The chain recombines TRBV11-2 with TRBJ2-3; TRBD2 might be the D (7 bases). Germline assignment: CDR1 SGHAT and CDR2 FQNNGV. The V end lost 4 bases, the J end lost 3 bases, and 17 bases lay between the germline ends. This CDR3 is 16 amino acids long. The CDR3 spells CASSYSRGGRTDTQYF. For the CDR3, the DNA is TGTGCCAGCAGCTATAGTAGGGGGGGGCGGACAGATACGCAGTATTTT.

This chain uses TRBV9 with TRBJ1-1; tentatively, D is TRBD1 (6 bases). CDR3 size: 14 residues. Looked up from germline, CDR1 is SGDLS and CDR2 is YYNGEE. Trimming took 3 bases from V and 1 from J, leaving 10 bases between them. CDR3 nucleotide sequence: TGTGCCAGCAGCGGGGGGGGCCGGAACACTGAAGCTTTCTTT. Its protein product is CASSGGGRNTEAFF.

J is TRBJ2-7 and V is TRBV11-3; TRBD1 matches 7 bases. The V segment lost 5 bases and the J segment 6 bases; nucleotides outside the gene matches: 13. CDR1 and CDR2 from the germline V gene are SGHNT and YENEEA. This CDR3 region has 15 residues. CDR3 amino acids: CASSPDRDRIFEQYF. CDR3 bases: TGTGCCAGCAGCCCAGACAGGGATAGGATATTCGAGCAGTACTTC.

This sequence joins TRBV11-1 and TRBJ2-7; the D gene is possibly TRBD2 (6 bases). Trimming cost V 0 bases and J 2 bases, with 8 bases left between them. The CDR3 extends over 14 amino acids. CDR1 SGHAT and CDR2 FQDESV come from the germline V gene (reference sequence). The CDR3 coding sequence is TGTGCCAGCAGCTTAGCGGAGGGCCCCTACGAGCAGTACTTC. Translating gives CASSLAEGPYEQYF.

CDR3 sequence reads: CASRLGDSNNEKLFF. CDR3 DNA: TGTGCCAGCAGACTCGGAGACAGCAATAATGAAAAACTGTTTTTT. The J gene is TRBJ1-4, the V gene TRBV6-6, with D perhaps matching TRBD1 (5 bases). The germline CDR1 and CDR2 sequences are MNHNY and SVGAGI (reference sequence). The CDR3 is made up of 15 amino acids. The ends were cut back, 6 bases at V and 4 bases at J, with 15 bases in the middle.

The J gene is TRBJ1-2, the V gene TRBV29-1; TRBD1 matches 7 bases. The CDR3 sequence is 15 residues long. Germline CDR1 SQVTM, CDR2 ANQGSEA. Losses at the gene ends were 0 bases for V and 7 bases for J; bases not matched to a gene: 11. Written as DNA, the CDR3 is TGCAGCGTTGAAGATGTAGGGGGCGCATTACGTGGCTACACCTTC. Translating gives CSVEDVGGALRGYTF. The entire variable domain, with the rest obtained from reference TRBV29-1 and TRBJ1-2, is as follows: SAVISQKPSRDICQRGTSLTIQCQVDSQVTMMFWYRQQPGQSLTLIATANQGSEATYESGFVIDKFPISRPNLTFSTLTVSNMSPEDSSIYLCSVEDVGGALRGYTFGSGTRLTVV.

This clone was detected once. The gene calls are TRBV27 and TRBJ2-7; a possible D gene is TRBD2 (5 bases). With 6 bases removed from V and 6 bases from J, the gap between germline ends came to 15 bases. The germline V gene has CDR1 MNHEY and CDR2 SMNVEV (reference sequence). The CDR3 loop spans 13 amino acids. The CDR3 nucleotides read TGTGCCAGCAGCTCCGGGGATCACGTCGAGCAGTACTTC. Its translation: CASSSGDHVEQYF.

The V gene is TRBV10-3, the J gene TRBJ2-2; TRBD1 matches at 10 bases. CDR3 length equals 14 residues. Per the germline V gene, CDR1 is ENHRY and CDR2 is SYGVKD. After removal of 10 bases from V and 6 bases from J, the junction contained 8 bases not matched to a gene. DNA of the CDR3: TGTGCCACCGGGACAGGGGTTATTGCCGGGGAGCTGTTTTTT. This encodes CATGTGVIAGELFF.

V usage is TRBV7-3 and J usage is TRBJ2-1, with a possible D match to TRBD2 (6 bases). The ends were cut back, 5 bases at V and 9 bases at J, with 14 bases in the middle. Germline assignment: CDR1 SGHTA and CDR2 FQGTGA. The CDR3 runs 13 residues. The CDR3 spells CASSPRRVSEQFF. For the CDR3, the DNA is TGTGCCAGCAGCCCCCGGAGGGTGAGTGAGCAGTTCTTC.

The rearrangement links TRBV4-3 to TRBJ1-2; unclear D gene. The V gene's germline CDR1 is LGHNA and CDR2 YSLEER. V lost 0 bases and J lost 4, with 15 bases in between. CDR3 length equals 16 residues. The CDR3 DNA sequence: TGCGCCAGCAGCCAAGAGTTTCGGACTGCCTCCTATGGCTACACCTTC. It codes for CASSQEFRTASYGYTF.

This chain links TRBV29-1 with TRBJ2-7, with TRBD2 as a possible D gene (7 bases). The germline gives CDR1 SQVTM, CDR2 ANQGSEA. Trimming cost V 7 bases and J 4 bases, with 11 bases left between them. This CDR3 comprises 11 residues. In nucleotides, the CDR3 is TGCAGCGGGGGGGGCGCTTACGAGCAGTACTTC. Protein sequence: CSGGGAYEQYF.